This TCR beta chain was sequenced during a study of blood T cell repertoires in COVID-19. Study at large: The samples span acute and convalescent COVID-19 from the United States, Italy and Spain. From T cells, B-cell-depleted T cells, or PBMCs came the material, which was cDNA or gDNA.

As originally analysed: It was from reference gene primer amplification that nucleated cell counts were estimated. Some clones are missing from TCRdb's copy, which holds only in-frame ones; the method was immunoSEQ multiplex PCR. Clone size and V and J calls were adopted from that table, with D and trimming inferred from the DNA. The sample includes around 88,000 clones, about 85% of them seen just once. The CDR3 extends over 12 amino acids. Trimming removed 1 base from V and 4 bases from J, with 4 bases in between. The germline V gene has CDR1 SEHNR and CDR2 FQNEAQ (reference sequence). There are a few counts of this clone.

The clonotype was recovered from a woman older than 75 with acute or convalescent COVID-19. Sequencing was performed on peripheral blood. V gene TRBV7-9 combines with J gene TRBJ1-1; D gene unclear. CDR3 DNA sequence: TGTGCCAGCAGCTTAGTATCCACTGAAGCTTTCTTT. Translation gives CASSLVSTEAFF.